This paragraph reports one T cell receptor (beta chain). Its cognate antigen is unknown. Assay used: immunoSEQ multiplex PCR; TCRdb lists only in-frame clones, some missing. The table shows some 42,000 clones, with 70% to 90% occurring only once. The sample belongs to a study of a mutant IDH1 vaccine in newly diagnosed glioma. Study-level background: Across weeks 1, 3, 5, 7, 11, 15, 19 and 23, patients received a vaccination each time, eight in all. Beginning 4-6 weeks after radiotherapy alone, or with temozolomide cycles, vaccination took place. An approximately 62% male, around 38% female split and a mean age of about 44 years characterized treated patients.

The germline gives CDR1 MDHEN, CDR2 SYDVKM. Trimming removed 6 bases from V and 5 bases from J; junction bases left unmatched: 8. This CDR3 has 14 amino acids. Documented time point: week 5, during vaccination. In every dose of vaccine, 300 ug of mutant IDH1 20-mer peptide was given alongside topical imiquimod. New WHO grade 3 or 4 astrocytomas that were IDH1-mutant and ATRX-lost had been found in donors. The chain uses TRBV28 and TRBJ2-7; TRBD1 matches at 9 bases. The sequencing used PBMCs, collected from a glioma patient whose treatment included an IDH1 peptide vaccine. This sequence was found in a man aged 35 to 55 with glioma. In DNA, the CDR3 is TGTGCCAGCAGGCCGGGACAGGGTCTCCACGAGCAGTACTTC. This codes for CASRPGQGLHEQYF.